This TCR beta chain was sequenced during a study of Ad26.COV2.S vaccination and SARS-CoV-2 variants. TCRdb's table, derived via immunoSEQ multiplex PCR, lists solely in-frame clones and lacks some. Of about 350,000 clones listed, around 89% were seen once; the top ten hold about 5%. The treatment: some 19 received Ad26.COV2.S at low or high dose, single or two shots; 5 received placebo; per-sample allocation not given. Each sample was drawn 63 days after the first injection (of vaccine or placebo). Germline CDR1 reads LNHDA; CDR2 reads SQIVND (reference sequence). After removal of 0 bases from V and 1 base from J, the junction contained 0 bases not matched to a gene. The CDR3 spans 14 residues.

This clonotype originated in a person aged 18-60 years who received the Ad26.COV2.S COVID-19 vaccine or a placebo. The sample here was peripheral blood, taken in a trial of Ad26.COV2.S vaccine versus placebo. The chain combines TRBV19 with TRBJ2-7, with 7 bases identical to TRBD1. This CDR3 is CASSIETGSYEQYF. The DNA of the CDR3 is TGTGCCAGTAGTATAGAGACAGGGTCCTACGAGCAGTACTTC.